Given below is one TCR beta chain in context. Antigen: not known. This entry is derived from a study of cytomegalovirus exposure and HLA in healthy donors. Study in general: When 300 to 400 donors were genotyped, more than 70% of them were found to fall in the Caucasian-associated ancestry cluster. Study-level findings and limits: Across donors, most TCRs were seen rarely, yet some public ones were widespread. Rates of TCR association differed by HLA locus in a later analysis, with DRB1 highest and HLA-C lowest.

Both 60 Vbeta primers and 13 Jbeta primers went into the PCR. Profiled with immunoSEQ multiplex PCR; TCRdb holds only in-frame clones, not every one. The data contain approximately 150,000 clones, 77% of them singletons. This TCR came from a female donor in good health and CMV-seronegative. The sample comprised PBMCs.

The CDR3 DNA reads as TGTGCCAGTAGTATCGCCAGGGTTAACTATGGCTACACCTTC. Amino acid sequence: CASSIARVNYGYTF. The chain has TRBV19 and TRBJ1-2; weak D call: TRBD1 (5 bases). V lost 3 bases, J lost 1 base, and 9 bases lay in between. The V gene's germline CDR1 is LNHDA and CDR2 SQIVND (reference sequence). The CDR3 covers 14 residues. Combining the CDR3 with reference TRBV19 and TRBJ1-2 gives the whole variable domain DGGITQSPKYLFRKEGQNVTLSCEQNLNHDAMYWYRQDPGQGLRLIYYSQIVNDFQKGDIAEGYSVSREKKESFPLTVTSAQKNPTAFYLCASSIARVNYGYTFGSGTRLTVV.